This T cell receptor (beta chain) stems from a study of response to subunit inactivated influenza vaccine (dated by TCRdb to the late 2010s). Background on the whole study: To follow how T cells responded to a trivalent subunit inactivated influenza vaccine, the researchers relied on deep quantitative profiling of the T cell receptor repertoire.

The library was obtained by RT-PCR. Sequencing was performed on an Illumina HiSeq 2500. In TCRdb, the public reads were trimmed at Q25 with fastp and aligned with MiXCR, with productive beta chains retained. Each CDR3 protein gets just one entry, which takes the most common genes and DNA from the rows behind it. This sample comprises about 700,000 distinct CDR3 sequences, less than 15% of them detected only once. The ten biggest clones cover 7.5% to 8% of the sample. Comments on this clonotype: Its antigen remains undetermined. A read error may account for a junction end that differs from germline.

Summary of the overall study and its limitations: It was suggested by the authors that each seasonal influenza vaccination may recruit only a limited number of new T cells.

This receptor was identified in a man in his fifties or sixties who received an inactivated influenza vaccine. Donor details come from another sample of the same person, matched by shared clones. The source material was PBMCs from blood, sampled around 15 days before vaccination.

In nucleotides, the sequence is TGTGCCTGCAGCCAAGATCTGGCCCAGGCGGGCACCGGGGAGCTGTTTTTT. Its coded protein is CACSQDLAQAGTGELFF. In this chain, TRBV4-2 is recombined with TRBJ2-2; TRBD2 is a possible D gene, resting on 5 matching bases. For CDR1 and CDR2, the germline V gene lists LGHNA and YNFKEQ. The CDR3 numbers 17 residues from cysteine through phenylalanine. The retained sequence is limited to the CDR3, 51 bases, with the frame set at the first base.